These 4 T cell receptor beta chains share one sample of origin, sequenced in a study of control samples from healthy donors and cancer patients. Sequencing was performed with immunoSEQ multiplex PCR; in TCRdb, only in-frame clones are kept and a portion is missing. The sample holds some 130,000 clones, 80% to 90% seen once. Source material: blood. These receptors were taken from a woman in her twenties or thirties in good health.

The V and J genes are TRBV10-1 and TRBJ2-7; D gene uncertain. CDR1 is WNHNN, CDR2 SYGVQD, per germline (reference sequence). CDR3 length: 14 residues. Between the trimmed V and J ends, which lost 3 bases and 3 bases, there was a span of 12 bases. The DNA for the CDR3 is TGCGCCAGCAGTGACGCGTGGCCAGTCTACGAGCAGTACTTC. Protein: CASSDAWPVYEQYF.

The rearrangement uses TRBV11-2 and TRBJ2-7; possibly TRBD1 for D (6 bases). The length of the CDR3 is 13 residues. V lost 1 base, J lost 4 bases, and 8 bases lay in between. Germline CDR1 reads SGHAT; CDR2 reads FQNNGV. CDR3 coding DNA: TGTGCCAGCAGCTTAGGGACAGTGTACGAGCAGTACTTC. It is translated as CASSLGTVYEQYF.

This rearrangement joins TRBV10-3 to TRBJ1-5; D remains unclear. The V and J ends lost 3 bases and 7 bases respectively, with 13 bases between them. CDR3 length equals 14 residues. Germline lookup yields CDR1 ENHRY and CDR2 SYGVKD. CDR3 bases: TGTGCCATCAGTGATGAAAAGGTTGGCCAGCCCCAGCATTTT. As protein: CAISDEKVGQPQHF.

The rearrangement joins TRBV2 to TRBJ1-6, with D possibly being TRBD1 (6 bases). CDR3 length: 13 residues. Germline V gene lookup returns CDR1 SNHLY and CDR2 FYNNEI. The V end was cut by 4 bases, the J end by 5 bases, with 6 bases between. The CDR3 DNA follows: TGTGCCAGCAGTGGGGACAATAATTCACCCCTCCACTTT. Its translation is CASSGDNNSPLHF.